Below are 10 T cell receptor beta chains sequenced from a single sample in a study of blood T cell repertoires in COVID-19. Generated by immunoSEQ multiplex PCR, the TCRdb table keeps only in-frame clones and is missing some. The table has tens of thousands of clones, around 90% seen once. Sample: peripheral blood. The receptors were sampled from a man aged 70-80 years with active COVID-19.

The genes are TRBV28 and TRBJ2-7, with TRBD1 identical over 8 bases. With V trimmed by 4 bases and J by 3 bases, 8 bases remained unmatched. In germline, CDR1 is MDHEN, CDR2 SYDVKM. The CDR3 runs 15 residues. CDR3 sequence (DNA): TGTGCCAGCAGTTCCCCGGGACAGGCGTTCTACGAGCAGTACTTC. As protein: CASSSPGQAFYEQYF.

This clone occurred once. The chain has TRBV7-9 and TRBJ2-3, with D perhaps TRBD2 (5 bases). The germline V gene has CDR1 SEHNR and CDR2 FQNEAQ (reference sequence). V lost 5 bases and J lost 2, with 20 bases in between. This CDR3 is 17 amino acids long. The CDR3 reads CASSPKIRSRATDTQYF. In nucleotides, the CDR3 is TGTGCCAGCAGCCCCAAAATACGGTCGCGGGCCACAGATACGCAGTATTTT.

The chain combines TRBV3-1 (or the pseudogene TRBV3-2) with TRBJ2-3; 7 nucleotides line up with TRBD2. The germline V gene encodes CDR1 LGHDT and CDR2 YNNKEL (reference sequence). This CDR3 is built from 15 residues. V trimming: 4 bases; J trimming: 1 base; junction bases outside the gene matches: 5. The CDR3 is CASSLIAGGTDTQYF. CDR3 sequence (DNA): TGTGCCAGCAGCCTAATTGCGGGGGGCACAGATACGCAGTATTTT.

This rearrangement joins TRBV7-3 to TRBJ1-1; D remains unclear. Germline V CDR1 and CDR2: SGHTA, FQGTGA. Trimming took off 3 bases at V and 1 base at J, with 12 bases between the two ends. The CDR3 runs to 15 residues. In DNA, the CDR3 is TGTGCCAGCAGCTTTGCCTCGGGTGCGAACACTGAAGCTTTCTTT. Amino acids: CASSFASGANTEAFF.

This sequence joins TRBV27 and TRBJ2-3; 9 nucleotides line up with TRBD1. The CDR3 is 14 residues long. With 3 bases clipped from V and 8 bases from J, the junction kept 6 bases outside the gene matches. CDR1 is MNHEY and CDR2 is SMNVEV in the germline V gene (reference sequence). The DNA for the CDR3 is TGTGCCAGCAGTTTGGGACAGGGTTATGGTACGCAGTATTTT. Its protein product is CASSLGQGYGTQYF.

The chain has TRBV9 and TRBJ2-1; TRBD1 is a possible D gene (5 bases). The CDR3 runs to 16 residues. The germline V gene encodes CDR1 SGDLS and CDR2 YYNGEE. Trimming took off 4 bases at V and 5 bases at J, with 19 bases between the two ends. CDR3 sequence reads: CASSPGMWTRDNEQFF. CDR3 in DNA: TGTGCCAGCAGCCCCGGTATGTGGACACGGGACAATGAGCAGTTCTTC.

This rearrangement joins TRBV9 to TRBJ2-2; tentative D call: TRBD1 (6 bases). This CDR3 comprises 16 residues. The V end was cut by 0 bases, the J end by 4 bases, with 13 bases between. Germline V gene lookup returns CDR1 SGDLS and CDR2 YYNGEE. The CDR3 nucleotides are TGTGCCAGCAGCGTAGGAGTACAGGGTGGCACCGGGGAGCTGTTTTTT. Residues: CASSVGVQGGTGELFF.

V and J are TRBV7-6 and TRBJ1-6; D gene ambiguous. This CDR3 is built from 13 residues. With 2 bases removed from V and 7 bases from J, the gap between germline ends came to 6 bases. Germline V gives CDR1 SGHVS, CDR2 FNYEAQ. As DNA, the CDR3 is TGTGCCAGCAGCTTAAAAGAGAATTCACCCCTCCACTTT. Amino acid sequence: CASSLKENSPLHF.

J is TRBJ1-1 and V is TRBV10-3; D remains ambiguous. This CDR3 spans 14 amino acids. Germline CDR1 is ENHRY and CDR2 is SYGVKD. Deletions cut 0 bases from V and 6 bases from J, with 11 bases between. The DNA for the CDR3 is TGTGCCATCAGTGAGTCCGGAGGGTTGGCTGAAGCTTTCTTT. It specifies CAISESGGLAEAFF.

Here the CDR3 reads CAISSKQGRGTEAFF. The CDR3 bases are TGTGCCATCAGTAGCAAACAGGGGCGGGGCACTGAAGCTTTCTTT. The rearrangement uses TRBV10-3 and TRBJ1-1; 7 positions agree with TRBD1. The CDR3 loop spans 15 amino acids. Germline assignment: CDR1 ENHRY and CDR2 SYGVKD. Trimming at V came to 5 bases and at J to 4 bases, leaving 10 bases not matched to a gene.